This is a list of T cell receptor beta chains from one sample in a study of shared clonotypes between healthy human individuals. Generated by immunoSEQ multiplex PCR, the TCRdb table keeps only in-frame clones and is missing some. The sample shows over a million clones, 70% to 80% of them seen only once. Source material: memory CD4+ T cells from PBMCs. The receptor source for this set is a man younger than 35 in good health. Some clones in this sample may be carry-over from other donors' samples. CDR3s include the opening cysteine and the closing phenylalanine or tryptophan. A D gene is named only where the DNA matches it firmly. Some rows have no size entry. The others give once, few or many, or a class for an expanded clone.

J gene: TRBJ2-1
clone size: -
D gene: TRBD2
V gene: TRBV9
CDR3 protein: CASSVTGDYYNEQFF
CDR3 DNA: TGTGCCAGCAGCGTCACGGGGGACTATTACAATGAGCAGTTCTTC

J gene: TRBJ2-5
clone size: -
D gene: -
V gene: TRBV7-6
CDR3 protein: CASSYTGLETQYF
CDR3 DNA: TGTGCCAGCAGCTATACAGGGTTAGAGACCCAGTACTTC

J gene: TRBJ2-3
clone size: -
D gene: -
V gene: TRBV12-5
CDR3 protein: CASGGGMTDTQYF
CDR3 DNA: TGTGCTAGTGGCGGCGGGATGACAGATACGCAGTATTTT

J gene: TRBJ1-2
clone size: -
D gene: -
V gene: TRBV5-4
CDR3 protein: CASSLDGLEGYTF
CDR3 DNA: TGTGCCAGCAGCTTGGACGGACTTGAAGGCTACACCTTC

J gene: TRBJ2-2
clone size: -
D gene: -
V gene: TRBV7-9
CDR3 protein: CASSSYALGPQGTGELFF
CDR3 DNA: TGTGCCAGCAGCTCCTATGCTTTAGGGCCTCAAGGCACCGGGGAGCTGTTTTTT

J gene: TRBJ2-7
clone size: few
D gene: TRBD1
V gene: TRBV5-1
CDR3 protein: CASSFAGTGDEQYF
CDR3 DNA: TGCGCCAGCAGCTTCGCCGGGACAGGGGACGAGCAGTACTTC

J gene: TRBJ2-3
clone size: -
D gene: TRBD2
V gene: TRBV7-9
CDR3 protein: CASSLDSGRASDTQYF
CDR3 DNA: TGTGCCAGCAGCTTAGATTCCGGGAGGGCCTCGGATACGCAGTATTTT

J gene: TRBJ2-1
clone size: -
D gene: -
V gene: TRBV2
CDR3 protein: CASSGRWDEQFF
CDR3 DNA: TGTGCCAGCAGTGGGAGGTGGGATGAGCAGTTCTTC

J gene: TRBJ2-5
clone size: once
D gene: -
V gene: TRBV6-1
CDR3 protein: CASSGGFQETQYF
CDR3 DNA: TGTGCCAGCAGTGGGGGATTTCAAGAGACCCAGTACTTC

J gene: TRBJ2-3
clone size: -
D gene: TRBD2
V gene: TRBV10-1
CDR3 protein: CASSESKLAGNTDTQYF
CDR3 DNA: TGCGCCAGCAGTGAGTCGAAACTAGCGGGAAACACAGATACGCAGTATTTT

J gene: TRBJ2-3
clone size: -
D gene: TRBD2
V gene: TRBV5-1
CDR3 protein: CASSQRPGGDTQYF
CDR3 DNA: TGCGCCAGCAGCCAGCGTCCGGGGGGTGATACGCAGTATTTT

J gene: TRBJ2-5
clone size: -
D gene: TRBD1
V gene: TRBV5-1
CDR3 protein: CASSLARGKETQYF
CDR3 DNA: TGCGCCAGCAGCTTGGCCAGGGGGAAAGAGACCCAGTACTTC

J gene: TRBJ2-3
clone size: -
D gene: TRBD2
V gene: TRBV15
CDR3 protein: CATSSGTSIAKGLTDTQYF
CDR3 DNA: TGTGCCACCAGCTCCGGGACTAGTATTGCGAAGGGTCTCACAGATACGCAGTATTTT

J gene: TRBJ1-2
clone size: few
D gene: -
V gene: TRBV10-3
CDR3 protein: CAIGGREHYGYTF
CDR3 DNA: TGTGCCATCGGGGGCAGGGAACACTATGGCTACACCTTC

J gene: TRBJ1-5
clone size: -
D gene: -
V gene: TRBV30
CDR3 protein: CAVRTGDLNQPQHF
CDR3 DNA: TGTGCCGTGCGTACTGGGGACTTAAATCAGCCCCAGCATTTT

J gene: TRBJ1-2
clone size: few
D gene: -
V gene: TRBV7-9
CDR3 protein: CASADRPRDGYTF
CDR3 DNA: TGTGCCAGCGCGGACAGACCTAGGGATGGCTACACCTTC

J gene: TRBJ2-3
clone size: -
D gene: TRBD1
V gene: TRBV7-2
CDR3 protein: CASSAQGQGADTQYF
CDR3 DNA: TGTGCCAGCAGCGCACAGGGGCAAGGTGCAGATACGCAGTATTTT

J gene: TRBJ1-4
clone size: -
D gene: -
V gene: TRBV5-1
CDR3 protein: CASAQTPNEKLFF
CDR3 DNA: TGCGCCAGCGCTCAGACGCCTAATGAAAAACTGTTTTTT

J gene: TRBJ1-5
clone size: -
D gene: TRBD1
V gene: TRBV6-1
CDR3 protein: CASSNRGSGQPQHF
CDR3 DNA: TGTGCCAGCAGCAACAGGGGGTCGGGTCAGCCCCAGCATTTT

J gene: TRBJ2-1
clone size: -
D gene: -
V gene: TRBV5-1
CDR3 protein: CASSPGQADDEQFF
CDR3 DNA: TGCGCCAGCAGCCCCGGGCAGGCGGACGATGAGCAGTTCTTC

J gene: TRBJ1-1
clone size: -
D gene: -
V gene: TRBV7-2
CDR3 protein: CASSLNGVAEAFF
CDR3 DNA: TGTGCCAGCAGCCTAAACGGGGTAGCTGAAGCTTTCTTT

J gene: TRBJ2-7
clone size: -
D gene: TRBD1
V gene: TRBV9
CDR3 protein: CASSAGTGVYEQYF
CDR3 DNA: TGTGCCAGCAGCGCCGGGACAGGAGTATACGAGCAGTACTTC

J gene: TRBJ1-3
clone size: -
D gene: -
V gene: TRBV19
CDR3 protein: CASSTQRAARNTIYF
CDR3 DNA: TGTGCCAGTAGCACCCAGCGCGCAGCTCGAAACACCATATATTTT

J gene: TRBJ2-1
clone size: -
D gene: -
V gene: TRBV27
CDR3 protein: CASSPGEQFF
CDR3 DNA: TGTGCCAGCAGTCCCGGGGAGCAGTTCTTC

J gene: TRBJ1-3
clone size: -
D gene: TRBD1
V gene: TRBV19
CDR3 protein: CASSSRQGATGNTIYF
CDR3 DNA: TGTGCCAGTAGTTCCCGACAGGGGGCGACGGGAAACACCATATATTTT

J gene: TRBJ1-2
clone size: -
D gene: -
V gene: TRBV27
CDR3 protein: CANQSRGSGYTF
CDR3 DNA: TGTGCCAACCAATCCCGGGGATCCGGCTACACCTTC

J gene: TRBJ1-1
clone size: -
D gene: TRBD1
V gene: TRBV18
CDR3 protein: CASSDDRGTEAFF
CDR3 DNA: TGTGCCAGCTCGGACGACAGGGGGACGGAAGCTTTCTTT

J gene: TRBJ2-1
clone size: -
D gene: TRBD2
V gene: TRBV7-2
CDR3 protein: CASSLDGLARWQFF
CDR3 DNA: TGTGCCAGCAGCTTAGACGGACTAGCGAGGTGGCAGTTCTTC

J gene: TRBJ2-1
clone size: -
D gene: -
V gene: TRBV11-2
CDR3 protein: CASSLDLIPYNEQFF
CDR3 DNA: TGTGCCAGCAGCTTAGATCTGATCCCCTACAATGAGCAGTTCTTC

J gene: TRBJ1-2
clone size: -
D gene: TRBD1
V gene: TRBV7-9
CDR3 protein: CASSLFSGGEYGYTF
CDR3 DNA: TGTGCCAGCAGCTTATTCTCAGGGGGAGAATATGGCTACACCTTC

J gene: TRBJ2-7
clone size: -
D gene: -
V gene: TRBV5-4
CDR3 protein: CASSRWGTTFYEQYF
CDR3 DNA: TGTGCCAGCAGTCGGTGGGGGACAACCTTCTACGAGCAGTACTTC

J gene: TRBJ1-5
clone size: -
D gene: -
V gene: TRBV6-1
CDR3 protein: CASKMGLTGNQPQHF
CDR3 DNA: TGTGCCAGCAAAATGGGTCTTACGGGCAATCAGCCCCAGCATTTT

J gene: TRBJ1-4
clone size: once
D gene: TRBD1
V gene: TRBV7-2
CDR3 protein: CASSLVGQGRHREKLFF
CDR3 DNA: TGTGCCAGCAGCTTAGTGGGACAGGGGCGACATCGCGAAAAACTGTTTTTT

J gene: TRBJ2-2
clone size: -
D gene: TRBD2
V gene: TRBV5-1
CDR3 protein: CASSYLAGFSTGELFF
CDR3 DNA: TGCGCCAGCAGCTATCTAGCGGGATTCTCCACCGGGGAGCTGTTTTTT

J gene: TRBJ2-2
clone size: -
D gene: -
V gene: TRBV5-6
CDR3 protein: CASSSYNTGELFF
CDR3 DNA: TGTGCCAGCAGCTCTTATAACACCGGGGAGCTGTTTTTT

J gene: TRBJ2-3
clone size: -
D gene: -
V gene: TRBV5-1
CDR3 protein: CASSLAKRGDTQYF
CDR3 DNA: TGCGCCAGCAGCTTGGCCAAACGGGGGGATACGCAGTATTTT

J gene: TRBJ2-7
clone size: -
D gene: -
V gene: TRBV6-1
CDR3 protein: CASSVGGRTYEQYF
CDR3 DNA: TGTGCCAGCAGTGTCGGCGGCAGGACCTACGAGCAGTACTTC

J gene: TRBJ2-6
clone size: -
D gene: -
V gene: TRBV4-1
CDR3 protein: CASSQARGFGANVLTF
CDR3 DNA: TGCGCCAGCAGCCAAGCGAGGGGCTTTGGGGCCAACGTCCTGACTTTC

J gene: TRBJ2-3
clone size: -
D gene: TRBD2
V gene: TRBV19
CDR3 protein: CASSITGGDTDTQYF
CDR3 DNA: TGTGCCAGTAGTATTACGGGAGGTGACACAGATACGCAGTATTTT

J gene: TRBJ2-7
clone size: -
D gene: -
V gene: TRBV6-1
CDR3 protein: CASSESGIFTRSQYF
CDR3 DNA: TGTGCCAGCAGTGAATCGGGTATTTTTACCCGGTCGCAGTACTTC

J gene: TRBJ2-7
clone size: once
D gene: TRBD1
V gene: TRBV4-1
CDR3 protein: CASSRDDRVLYEQYF
CDR3 DNA: TGCGCCAGCAGCCGGGACGACAGGGTACTATACGAGCAGTACTTC